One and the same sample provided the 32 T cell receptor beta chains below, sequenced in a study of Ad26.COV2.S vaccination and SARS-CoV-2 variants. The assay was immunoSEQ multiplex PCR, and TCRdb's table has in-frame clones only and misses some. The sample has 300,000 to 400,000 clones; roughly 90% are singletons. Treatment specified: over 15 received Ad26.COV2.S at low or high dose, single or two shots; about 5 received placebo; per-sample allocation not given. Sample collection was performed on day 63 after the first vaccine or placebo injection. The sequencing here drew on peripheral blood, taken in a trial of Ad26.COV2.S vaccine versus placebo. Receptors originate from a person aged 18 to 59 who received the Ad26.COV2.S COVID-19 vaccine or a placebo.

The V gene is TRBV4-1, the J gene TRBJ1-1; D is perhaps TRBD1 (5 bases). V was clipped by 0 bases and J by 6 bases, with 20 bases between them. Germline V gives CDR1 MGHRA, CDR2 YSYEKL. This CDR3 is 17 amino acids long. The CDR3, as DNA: TGCGCCAGCAGCCAAGAAAGGTGGAGAAGGCTGGGGCCTGAAGCTTTCTTT. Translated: CASSQERWRRLGPEAFF.

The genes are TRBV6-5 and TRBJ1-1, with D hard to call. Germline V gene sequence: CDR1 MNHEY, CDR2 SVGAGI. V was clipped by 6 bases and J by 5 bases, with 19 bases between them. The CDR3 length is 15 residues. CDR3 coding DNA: TGTGCCAGCAGACCCACGCCGGGAGGGAGAACTGAAGCTTTCTTT. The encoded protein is CASRPTPGGRTEAFF.

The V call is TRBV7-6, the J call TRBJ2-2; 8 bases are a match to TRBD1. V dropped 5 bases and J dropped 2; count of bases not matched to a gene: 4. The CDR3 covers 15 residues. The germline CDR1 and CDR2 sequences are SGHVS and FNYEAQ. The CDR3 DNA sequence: TGTGCCAGCAGCGGACAGGGAAAAAACACCGGGGAGCTGTTTTTT. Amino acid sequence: CASSGQGKNTGELFF.

The CDR3 region has the DNA TGCGCCAGCAGCTTGGGCTCGGGGGGACAGCCCCAGCATTTT. This codes for CASSLGSGGQPQHF. The genes are TRBV5-1 and TRBJ1-5; tentatively, D is TRBD1 (5 bases). Trimming removed 0 bases from V and 7 bases from J, with 11 bases in between. This CDR3 is 14 amino acids long. Germline V gene data show CDR1 as SGHRS and CDR2 as YFSETQ.

The CDR3 DNA reads TGTGCCAGCAGCCTAGGAGCCGAGTATGGCTACACCTTC. Its protein is CASSLGAEYGYTF. The gene calls are TRBV7-9 and TRBJ1-2; D gene ambiguous. The CDR3 runs 13 residues. In germline, CDR1 is SEHNR, CDR2 FQNEAQ (reference sequence). The V gene lost 5 bases and the J gene lost 5 bases, with 12 bases spanning the gap.

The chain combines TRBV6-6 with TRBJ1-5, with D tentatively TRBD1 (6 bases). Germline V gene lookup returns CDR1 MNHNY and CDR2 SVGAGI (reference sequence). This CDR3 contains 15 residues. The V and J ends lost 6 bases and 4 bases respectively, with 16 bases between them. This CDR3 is CASSPQGGGNQPQHF. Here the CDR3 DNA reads TGTGCCAGCAGCCCACAGGGAGGAGGAAATCAGCCCCAGCATTTT.

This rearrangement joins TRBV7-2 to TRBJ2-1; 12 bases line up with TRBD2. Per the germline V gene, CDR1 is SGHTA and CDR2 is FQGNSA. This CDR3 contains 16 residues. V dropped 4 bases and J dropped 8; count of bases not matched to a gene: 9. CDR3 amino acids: CASSSRLAGDRYEQFF. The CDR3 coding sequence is TGTGCCAGCAGCTCGAGACTAGCGGGAGATAGGTATGAGCAGTTCTTC.

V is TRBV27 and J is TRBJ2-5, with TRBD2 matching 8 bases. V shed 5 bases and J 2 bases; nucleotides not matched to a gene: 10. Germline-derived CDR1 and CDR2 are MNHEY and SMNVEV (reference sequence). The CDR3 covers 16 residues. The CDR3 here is CASSRQRGLLQETQYF. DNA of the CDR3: TGTGCCAGCAGTCGGCAGCGGGGGTTGCTGCAAGAGACCCAGTACTTC.

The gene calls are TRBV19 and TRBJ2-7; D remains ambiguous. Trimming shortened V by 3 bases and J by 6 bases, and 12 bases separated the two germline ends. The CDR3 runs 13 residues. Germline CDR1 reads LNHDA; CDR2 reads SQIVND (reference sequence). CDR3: CASSMRSPGEQYF. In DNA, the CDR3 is TGTGCCAGTAGTATGCGGTCTCCCGGCGAGCAGTACTTC.

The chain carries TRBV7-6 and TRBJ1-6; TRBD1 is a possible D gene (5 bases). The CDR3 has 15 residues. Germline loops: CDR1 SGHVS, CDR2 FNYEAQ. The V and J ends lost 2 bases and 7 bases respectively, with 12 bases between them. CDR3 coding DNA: TGTGCCAGCAGCTTAATAGGGGAGGCCAATTCACCCCTCCACTTT. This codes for CASSLIGEANSPLHF. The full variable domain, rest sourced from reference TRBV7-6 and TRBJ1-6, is GAGVSQSPRYKVTKRGQDVALRCDPISGHVSLYWYRQALGQGPEFLTYFNYEAQQDKSGLPNDRFSAERPEGSISTLTIQRTEQRDSAMYRCASSLIGEANSPLHFGNGTRLTVT.

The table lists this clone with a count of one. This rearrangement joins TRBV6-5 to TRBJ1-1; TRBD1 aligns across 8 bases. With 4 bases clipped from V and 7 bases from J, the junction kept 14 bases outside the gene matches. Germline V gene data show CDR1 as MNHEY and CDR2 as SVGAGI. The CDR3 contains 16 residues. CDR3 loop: CASSLQPGQEAYEAFF. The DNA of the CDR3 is TGTGCCAGCAGTTTACAGCCGGGACAGGAAGCCTATGAAGCTTTCTTT.

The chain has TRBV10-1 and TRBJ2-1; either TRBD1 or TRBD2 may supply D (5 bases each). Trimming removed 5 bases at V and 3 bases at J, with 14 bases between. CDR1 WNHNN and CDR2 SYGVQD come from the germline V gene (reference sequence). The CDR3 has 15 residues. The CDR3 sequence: CASSPGGPRYNEQFF. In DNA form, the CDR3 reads TGCGCCAGCAGTCCTGGGGGTCCCCGCTACAATGAGCAGTTCTTC.

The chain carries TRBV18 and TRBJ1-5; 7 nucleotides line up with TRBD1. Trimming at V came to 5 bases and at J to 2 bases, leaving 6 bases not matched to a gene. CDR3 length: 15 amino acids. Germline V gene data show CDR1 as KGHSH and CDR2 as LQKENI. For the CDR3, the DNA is TGTGCCAGCTCAAAACAGGGGAAGGGCAATCAGCCCCAGCATTTT. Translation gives CASSKQGKGNQPQHF.

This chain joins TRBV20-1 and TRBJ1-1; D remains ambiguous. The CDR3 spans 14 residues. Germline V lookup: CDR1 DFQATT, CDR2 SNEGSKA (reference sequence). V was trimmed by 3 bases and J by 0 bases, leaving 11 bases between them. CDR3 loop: CSASNSPLNTEAFF. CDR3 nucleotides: TGCAGTGCTAGTAACAGCCCCTTGAACACTGAAGCTTTCTTT.

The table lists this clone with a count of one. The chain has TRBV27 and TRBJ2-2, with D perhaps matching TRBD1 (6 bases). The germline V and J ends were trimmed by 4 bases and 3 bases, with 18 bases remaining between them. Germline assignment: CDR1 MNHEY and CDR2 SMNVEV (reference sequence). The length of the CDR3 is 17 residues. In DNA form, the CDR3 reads TGTGCCAGCAGTTCTCGGCCGACAGGATACTACACCGGGGAGCTGTTTTTT. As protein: CASSSRPTGYYTGELFF.

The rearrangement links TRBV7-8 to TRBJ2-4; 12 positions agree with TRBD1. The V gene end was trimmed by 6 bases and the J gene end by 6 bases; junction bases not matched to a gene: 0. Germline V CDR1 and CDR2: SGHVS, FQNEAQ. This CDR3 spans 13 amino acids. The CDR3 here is CASRGQGANIQYF. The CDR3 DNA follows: TGTGCCAGCAGGGGACAGGGGGCAAACATTCAGTACTTC.

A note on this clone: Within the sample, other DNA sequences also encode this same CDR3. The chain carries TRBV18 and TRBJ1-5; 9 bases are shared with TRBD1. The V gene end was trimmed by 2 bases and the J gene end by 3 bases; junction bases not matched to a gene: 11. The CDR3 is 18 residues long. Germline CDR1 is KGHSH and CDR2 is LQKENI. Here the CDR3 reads CASSPDGGTGLINQPQHF. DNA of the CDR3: TGTGCCAGCTCACCAGATGGTGGGACAGGGCTAATCAATCAGCCCCAGCATTTT.

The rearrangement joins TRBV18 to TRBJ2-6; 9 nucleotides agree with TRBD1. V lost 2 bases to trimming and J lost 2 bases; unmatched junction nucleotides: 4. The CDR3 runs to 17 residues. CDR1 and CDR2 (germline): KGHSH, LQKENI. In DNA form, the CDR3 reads TGTGCCAGCTCACCATCCGGACAGGGGACTGGGGCCAACGTCCTGACTTTC. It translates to CASSPSGQGTGANVLTF.

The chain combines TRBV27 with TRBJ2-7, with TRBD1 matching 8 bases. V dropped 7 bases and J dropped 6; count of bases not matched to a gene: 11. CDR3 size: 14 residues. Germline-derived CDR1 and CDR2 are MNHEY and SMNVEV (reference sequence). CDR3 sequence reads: CASTASGTGLEQYF. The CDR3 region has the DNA TGTGCCAGCACCGCATCCGGGACAGGCCTCGAGCAGTACTTC.

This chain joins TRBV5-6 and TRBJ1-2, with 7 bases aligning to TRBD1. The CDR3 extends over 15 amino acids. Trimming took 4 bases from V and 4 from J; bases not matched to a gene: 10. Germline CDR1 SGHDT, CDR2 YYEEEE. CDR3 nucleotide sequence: TGTGCCAGCAGCCCCGGACAGGTACGGTCCTATGGCTACACCTTC. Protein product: CASSPGQVRSYGYTF.

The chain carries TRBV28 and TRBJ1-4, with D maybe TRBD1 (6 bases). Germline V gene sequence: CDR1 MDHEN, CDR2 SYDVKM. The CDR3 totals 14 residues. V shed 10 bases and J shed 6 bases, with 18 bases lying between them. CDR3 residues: CATEGGELDEKLFF. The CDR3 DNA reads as TGTGCCACAGAGGGGGGGGAGTTGGATGAAAAACTGTTTTTT.

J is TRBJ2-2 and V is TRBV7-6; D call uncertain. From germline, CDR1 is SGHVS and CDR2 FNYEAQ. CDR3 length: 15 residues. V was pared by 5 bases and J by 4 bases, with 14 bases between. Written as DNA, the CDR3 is TGTGCCAGCAGCCCCGCCTCGGAATTCACCGGGGAGCTGTTTTTT. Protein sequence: CASSPASEFTGELFF.

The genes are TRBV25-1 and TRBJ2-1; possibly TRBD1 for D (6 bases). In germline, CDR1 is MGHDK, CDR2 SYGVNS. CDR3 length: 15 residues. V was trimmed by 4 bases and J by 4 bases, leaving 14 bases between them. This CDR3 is CASSAAQGIYNEQFF. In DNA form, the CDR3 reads TGTGCCAGCAGTGCCGCGCAGGGGATATACAATGAGCAGTTCTTC.

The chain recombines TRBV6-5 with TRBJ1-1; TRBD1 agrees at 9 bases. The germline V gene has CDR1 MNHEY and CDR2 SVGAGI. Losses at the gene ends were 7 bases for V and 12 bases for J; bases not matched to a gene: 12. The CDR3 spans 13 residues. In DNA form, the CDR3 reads TGTGCCAGCACCACAGGGGGCGCGGGTCGATCTTTCTTT. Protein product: CASTTGGAGRSFF.

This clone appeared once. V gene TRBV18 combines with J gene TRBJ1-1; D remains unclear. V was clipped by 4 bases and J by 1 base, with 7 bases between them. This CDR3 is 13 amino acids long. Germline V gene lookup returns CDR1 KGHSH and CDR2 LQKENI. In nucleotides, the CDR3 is TGTGCCAGCTCACTCGACACGAACACTGAAGCTTTCTTT. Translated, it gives CASSLDTNTEAFF.

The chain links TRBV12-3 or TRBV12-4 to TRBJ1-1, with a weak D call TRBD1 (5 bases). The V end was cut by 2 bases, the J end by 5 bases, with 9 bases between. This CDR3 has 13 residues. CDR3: CASSLRGATEAFF. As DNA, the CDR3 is TGTGCCAGCAGTTTACGTGGGGCAACTGAAGCTTTCTTT.

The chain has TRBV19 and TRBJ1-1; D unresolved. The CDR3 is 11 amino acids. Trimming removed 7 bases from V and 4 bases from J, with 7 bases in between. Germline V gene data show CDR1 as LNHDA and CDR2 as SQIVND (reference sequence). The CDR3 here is CASTTPTEAFF. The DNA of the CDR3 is TGTGCCAGTACTACCCCCACTGAAGCTTTCTTT.

The CDR3 reads CASSIPGGTTGETQYF. The DNA for the CDR3 is TGTGCCAGTAGTATACCAGGGGGAACAACAGGGGAGACCCAGTACTTC. The gene calls are TRBV19 and TRBJ2-5; TRBD1 agrees at 7 bases. The CDR3 totals 16 residues. Germline assignment: CDR1 LNHDA and CDR2 SQIVND (reference sequence). The ends lost 2 bases at V and 5 bases at J; junction bases unmatched: 11.

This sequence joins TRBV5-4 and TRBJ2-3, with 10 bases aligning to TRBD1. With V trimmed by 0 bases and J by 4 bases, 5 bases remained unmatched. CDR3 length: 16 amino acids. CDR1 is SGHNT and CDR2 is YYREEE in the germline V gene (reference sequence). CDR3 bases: TGTGCCAGCAGCTTGGTTTGGGACAGGGGTTCAGATACGCAGTATTTT. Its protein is CASSLVWDRGSDTQYF. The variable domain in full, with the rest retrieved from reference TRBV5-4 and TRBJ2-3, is ETGVTQSPTHLIKTRGQQVTLRCSSQSGHNTVSWYQQALGQGPQFIFQYYREEENGRGNFPPRFSGLQFPNYSSELNVNALELDDSALYLCASSLVWDRGSDTQYFGPGTRLTVL.

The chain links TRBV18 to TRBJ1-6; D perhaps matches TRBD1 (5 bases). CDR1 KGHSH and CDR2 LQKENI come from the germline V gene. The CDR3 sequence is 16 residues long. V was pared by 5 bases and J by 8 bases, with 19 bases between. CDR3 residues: CASSSRAGTDDSPLHF. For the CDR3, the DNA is TGTGCCAGCTCATCGCGGGCCGGGACGGACGATTCACCCCTCCACTTT.

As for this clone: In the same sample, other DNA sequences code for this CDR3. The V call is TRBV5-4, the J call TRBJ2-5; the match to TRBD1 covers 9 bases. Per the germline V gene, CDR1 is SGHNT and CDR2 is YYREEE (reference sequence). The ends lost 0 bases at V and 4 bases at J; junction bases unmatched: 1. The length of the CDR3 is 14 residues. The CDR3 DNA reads TGTGCCAGCAGCTTGGACAGGGGGCGAGAGACCCAGTACTTC. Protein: CASSLDRGRETQYF.

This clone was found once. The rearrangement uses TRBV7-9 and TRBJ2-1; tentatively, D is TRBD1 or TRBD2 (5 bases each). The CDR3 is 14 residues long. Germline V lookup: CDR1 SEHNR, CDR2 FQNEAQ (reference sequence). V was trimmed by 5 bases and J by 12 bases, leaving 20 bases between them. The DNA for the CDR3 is TGTGCCAGCAGCCGAGGTGGGGGTAGAGAGAGGCAGTTCTTC. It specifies CASSRGGGRERQFF. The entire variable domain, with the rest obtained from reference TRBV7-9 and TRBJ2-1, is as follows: DTGVSQNPRHKITKRGQNVTFRCDPISEHNRLYWYRQTLGQGPEFLTYFQNEAQLEKSRLLSDRFSAERPKGSFSTLEIQRTEQGDSAMYLCASSRGGGRERQFFGPGTRLTVL.